This passage covers 14 T cell receptor beta chains from one sample sequenced in a study of T cell responses to AZD1222 COVID-19 vaccine. The protocol was immunoSEQ multiplex PCR, while the TCRdb copy is restricted to in-frame clones and leaves out a portion. This sample carries 200,000 to 300,000 clones, over 85% of them seen once, and the ten largest clones take roughly 0.51%. Sample: peripheral blood, taken on day 0 of AZD1222 vaccination. These receptors were collected from an adult in good health.

The chain combines TRBV7-8 with TRBJ2-1, with D possibly matching TRBD2 (6 bases). V was cut by 4 bases and J by 6 bases, with 22 bases left in between. The CDR3 spans 17 residues. The V gene's germline CDR1 is SGHVS and CDR2 FQNEAQ. The CDR3 reads CASSSLAHHAKANEQFF. The DNA of the CDR3 is TGTGCCAGCAGCTCACTAGCCCACCATGCGAAAGCCAATGAGCAGTTCTTC.

The chain recombines TRBV28 with TRBJ2-7; D may be TRBD1 (6 bases). Germline CDR1 reads MDHEN; CDR2 reads SYDVKM. The CDR3 totals 15 residues. V lost 6 bases to trimming and J lost 0 bases, with 15 bases between them. The CDR3 protein is CASSLGAVSSYEQYF. CDR3 in DNA: TGTGCCAGCAGCCTGGGGGCAGTGAGCTCCTACGAGCAGTACTTC.

In its sample, this clone was seen once. V and J are TRBV30 and TRBJ2-3; D is perhaps TRBD1 (6 bases). This CDR3 has 15 amino acids. Germline V gene lookup returns CDR1 GTSNPN and CDR2 SVGIG (reference sequence). Trimming stripped 0 bases from V and 2 bases from J, with 12 bases between. The CDR3 sequence is CAWSVVGAPTDTQYF. The CDR3 DNA follows: TGTGCCTGGAGTGTAGTGGGGGCGCCCACAGATACGCAGTATTTT.

The V call is TRBV18, the J call TRBJ1-2; 12 bases are shared with TRBD1. The J segment lost 8 bases and the V segment lost 6 bases, leaving 7 bases of the junction unmatched. CDR3 length: 14 amino acids. Germline CDR1 is KGHSH and CDR2 is LQKENI. DNA of the CDR3: TGTGCCAGCTCGCCGGGACAGGGGGCAAGGGGCTACACCTTC. Amino acid sequence: CASSPGQGARGYTF.

J is TRBJ2-7 and V is TRBV7-2; D uncertain. The CDR3 covers 16 residues. Per germline, CDR1 SGHTA and CDR2 FQGNSA. V dropped 1 base and J dropped 2 bases, with 15 bases sitting between them. The CDR3 DNA sequence: TGTGCCAGCAGCTTAGGTGGAGCCGGGCGTACCTACGAGCAGTACTTC. It codes for CASSLGGAGRTYEQYF.

This chain links TRBV5-1 with TRBJ1-4, with no clear D. Germline CDR1 and CDR2: SGHRS and YFSETQ. This CDR3 comprises 12 residues. V was trimmed by 0 bases and J by 8 bases, leaving 5 bases between them. The CDR3 sequence: CASSLEREKLFF. The CDR3 nucleotides are TGCGCCAGCAGCTTGGAAAGGGAAAAACTGTTTTTT.

V usage is TRBV5-1 and J usage is TRBJ1-2; 7 positions agree with TRBD1. With 3 bases clipped from V and 6 bases from J, the junction kept 5 bases outside the gene matches. The CDR3 contains 13 residues. Germline-derived CDR1 and CDR2 are SGHRS and YFSETQ. In DNA form, the CDR3 reads TGCGCCAGCAGCTCCACGACAGGGAATGGCTACACCTTC. Its translation is CASSSTTGNGYTF.

The chain uses TRBV2 and TRBJ2-5; no definite D call. With 7 bases removed from V and 5 bases from J, the gap between germline ends came to 11 bases. Germline CDR1 SNHLY, CDR2 FYNNEI. This CDR3 spans 12 amino acids. CDR3 region: CASNRAGETQYF. CDR3 bases: TGTGCCAGCAATAGGGCCGGGGAGACCCAGTACTTC.

The chain uses TRBV20-1 and TRBJ2-3; 7 positions match TRBD2. The CDR3 has 16 residues. V lost 3 bases, J lost 2 bases, and 11 bases stayed unmatched. Germline values: CDR1 DFQATT, CDR2 SNEGSKA (reference sequence). This CDR3 is CSASYGGSLPTDTQYF. The CDR3, as DNA: TGCAGTGCTAGTTATGGCGGGAGCCTCCCCACAGATACGCAGTATTTT.

The chain uses TRBV20-1 and TRBJ1-2; D gene unclear. V dropped 2 bases and J dropped 5 bases, with 6 bases sitting between them. The CDR3 runs 11 residues. Per germline, CDR1 DFQATT and CDR2 SNEGSKA (reference sequence). The CDR3 DNA is TGCAGTGCTAGACAGGATTATGGCTACACCTTC. The encoded protein is CSARQDYGYTF.

The V and J genes are TRBV7-2 and TRBJ1-6; no firm D call. V gave up 0 bases and J gave up 10 bases, with 10 bases separating them. The CDR3 has 14 amino acids. Germline lookup yields CDR1 SGHTA and CDR2 FQGNSA. This CDR3 reads CASSLAPLGSPLHF. DNA of the CDR3: TGTGCCAGCAGCTTAGCGCCTCTCGGATCACCCCTCCACTTT.

Comments on this clone: Within the sample, other DNA sequences also encode this same CDR3. The V gene is TRBV19, the J gene TRBJ2-1; 10 nucleotides align to TRBD2. V lost 5 bases, J lost 0 bases, and 1 base stayed unmatched. Germline V gene lookup returns CDR1 LNHDA and CDR2 SQIVND (reference sequence). CDR3 length: 15 residues. CDR3 bases: TGTGCCAGTAGTCCTAGCGGGAGCTCCTACAATGAGCAGTTCTTC. This translates into CASSPSGSSYNEQFF.

This chain uses TRBV4-1 with TRBJ2-1, with TRBD1 identical over 9 bases. V trimming: 7 bases; J trimming: 8 bases; junction bases outside the gene matches: 12. CDR1 is MGHRA and CDR2 is YSYEKL in the germline V gene. The CDR3 is 15 amino acids. In DNA, the CDR3 is TGCGCCAGCACCCAGGGACAGGGTAATGGCGATGAGCAGTTCTTC. Translating gives CASTQGQGNGDEQFF.

The V gene is TRBV6-5, the J gene TRBJ2-7, with D hard to call. V lost 7 bases, J lost 3 bases, and 13 bases lay in between. Looked up from germline, CDR1 is MNHEY and CDR2 is SVGAGI. CDR3 length: 13 residues. CDR3 residues: CASTVAGGYEQYF. The DNA for the CDR3 is TGTGCCAGCACCGTCGCCGGCGGCTACGAGCAGTACTTC.